This T cell receptor beta chain is drawn from a study of blood T cell repertoires in COVID-19 (dated by TCRdb to 2018 to 2021). Regarding the research as a whole: Samples covering the acute and convalescent phases of COVID-19 were provided by collaborators in the United States, Italy and Spain. The material from the prospective study consisted of cDNA or gDNA derived from T cells, B-cell-depleted T cells, or PBMCs. The dataset comprised deeply sampled blood TCRbeta repertoires from subjects exposed to, actively infected with, or recovered from COVID-19. The repertoires were released in a freely available public database meant as a resource for research on the immune response to SARS-CoV-2. Samples were obtained from the ongoing ImmuneRACE study (first 160 participants) and from over 1,000 subjects provided by 6 global collaborators. Sample metadata almost always included a de-identified subject ID, COVID-19 status, age in years and sex. Where available, HLA class I and class II types were taken from metadata supplied by the sample provider and were not determined by assay-based typing.

In Seattle, one collaborating source enrolled patients while the infection was active and tracked those patients longitudinally over the course of disease. Whole blood was collected in K2EDTA tubes by collaborating institutions according to the institutions' own protocols. Collaborator samples were shipped for TCRbeta analysis as frozen whole blood, isolated PBMCs, or DNA extracted from either sample type. TCRbeta CDR3 regions were amplified from genomic DNA by means of the immunoSEQ Assay, a bias-controlled multiplex PCR. In the paper's pipeline: The number of nucleated cells in each sample was estimated from the amplification of reference gene primers within the assay. Sequence reads were collapsed and filtered to measure the absolute abundance of every unique TCRbeta CDR3 rearrangement. For each sample, productive Simpson clonality was calculated by taking the square root of Simpson's diversity index across productive rearrangements. The immuneACCESS repertoire file appears here via TCRdb, limited to in-frame rearrangements. These files lack a portion of the clones; in checked studies, under half of the deficit traces to unresolved V genes, and the cause of the others is not known. V and J calls and clone size are those listed in that table; D and trimming were worked out from the DNA. This sample holds approximately 170,000 clones; over 75% were observed only once. In total, the top ten clones hold about 6.9% of the sample.

This clone has just one count. This clone's antigen is unknown. The record has no base qualities; no much larger clone is one base away. Results and caveats for the whole study, not just this receptor: The quantity of clinical and demographic metadata differed by source and by participant and was supplied without curation.

The CDR3 covers 14 residues, taking in both the cysteine and the phenylalanine. Of all the DNA, just the CDR3 is kept, 42 bases in frame from base 1. Unmatched junction bases come to 8, with V trimmed by 8 bases and J by 5 bases. The germline V gene (reference sequence) yields LGHDT for CDR1 and YNNKEL for CDR2. This TCR was recovered from an elderly man with COVID-19, enrolled during active disease. The sequencing sample was made of peripheral blood. Rearrangement joined TRBV3-1 (or the pseudogene TRBV3-2) to TRBJ2-5; TRBD1 lines up with 10 middle nucleotides. The nucleotide sequence is TGTGCCAGCTCCGGGACAGGGGCGAAGGAGACCCAGTACTTC. Translation gives CASSGTGAKETQYF.